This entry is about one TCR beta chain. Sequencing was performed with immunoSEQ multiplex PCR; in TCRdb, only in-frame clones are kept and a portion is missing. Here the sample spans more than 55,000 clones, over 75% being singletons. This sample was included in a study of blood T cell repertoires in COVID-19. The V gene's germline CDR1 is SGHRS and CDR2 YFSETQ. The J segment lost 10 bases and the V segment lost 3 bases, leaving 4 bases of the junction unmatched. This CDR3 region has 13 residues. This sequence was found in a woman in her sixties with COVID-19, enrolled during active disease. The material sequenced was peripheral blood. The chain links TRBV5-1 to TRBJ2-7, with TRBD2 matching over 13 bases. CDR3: CASSYGLAGVQYF. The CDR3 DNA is TGCGCCAGCAGCTATGGACTAGCGGGAGTTCAGTACTTC.